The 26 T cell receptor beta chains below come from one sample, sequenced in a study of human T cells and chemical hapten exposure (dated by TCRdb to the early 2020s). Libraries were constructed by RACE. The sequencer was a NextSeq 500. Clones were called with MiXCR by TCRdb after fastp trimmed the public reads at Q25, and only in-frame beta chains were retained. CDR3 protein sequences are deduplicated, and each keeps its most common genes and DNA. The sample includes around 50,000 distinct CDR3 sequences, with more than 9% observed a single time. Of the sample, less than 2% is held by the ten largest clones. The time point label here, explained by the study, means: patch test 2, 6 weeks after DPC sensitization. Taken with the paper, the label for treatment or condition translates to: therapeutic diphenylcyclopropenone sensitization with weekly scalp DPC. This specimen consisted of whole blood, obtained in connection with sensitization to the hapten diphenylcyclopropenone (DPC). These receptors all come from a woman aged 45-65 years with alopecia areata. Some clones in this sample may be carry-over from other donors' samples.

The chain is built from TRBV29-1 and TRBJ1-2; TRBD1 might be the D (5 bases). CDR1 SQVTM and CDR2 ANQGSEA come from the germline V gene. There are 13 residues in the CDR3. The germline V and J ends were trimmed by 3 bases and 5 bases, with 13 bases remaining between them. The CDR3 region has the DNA TGCAGCGTTGACCTACCAGGGCGGTATGGCTACACCTTC. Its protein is CSVDLPGRYGYTF.

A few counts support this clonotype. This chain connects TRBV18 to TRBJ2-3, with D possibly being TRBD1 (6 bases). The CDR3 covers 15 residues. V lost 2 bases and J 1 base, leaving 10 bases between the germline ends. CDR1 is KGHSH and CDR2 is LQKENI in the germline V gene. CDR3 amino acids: CASSPRTVGTDTQYF. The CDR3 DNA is TGTGCCAGCTCACCAAGGACAGTAGGCACAGATACGCAGTATTTT. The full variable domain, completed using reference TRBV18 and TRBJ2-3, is NAGVMQNPRHLVRRRGQEARLRCSPMKGHSHVYWYRQLPEEGLKFMVYLQKENIIDESGMPKERFSAEFPKEGPSILRIQQVVRGDSAAYFCASSPRTVGTDTQYFGPGTRLTVL.

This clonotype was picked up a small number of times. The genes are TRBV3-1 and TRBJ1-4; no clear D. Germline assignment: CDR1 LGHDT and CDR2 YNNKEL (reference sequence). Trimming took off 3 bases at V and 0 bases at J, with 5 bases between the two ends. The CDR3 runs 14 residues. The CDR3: CASSHGSTNEKLFF. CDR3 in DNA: TGTGCCAGCAGCCACGGGTCAACTAATGAAAAACTGTTTTTT.

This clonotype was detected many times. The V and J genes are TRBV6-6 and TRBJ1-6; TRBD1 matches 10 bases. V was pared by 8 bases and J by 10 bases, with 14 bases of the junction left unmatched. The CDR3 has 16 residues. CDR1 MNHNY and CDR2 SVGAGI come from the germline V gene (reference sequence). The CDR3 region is CASRTPDRGFDSPLHF. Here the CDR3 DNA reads TGTGCCAGCCGAACTCCGGACAGGGGGTTCGACTCACCCCTCCACTTT.

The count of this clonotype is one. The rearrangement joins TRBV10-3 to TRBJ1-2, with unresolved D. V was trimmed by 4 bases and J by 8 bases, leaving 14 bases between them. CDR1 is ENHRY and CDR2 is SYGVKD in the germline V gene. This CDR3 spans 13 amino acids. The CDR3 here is CAISAEAWSGYTF. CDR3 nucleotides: TGTGCCATCAGTGCGGAGGCATGGAGCGGCTACACCTTC.

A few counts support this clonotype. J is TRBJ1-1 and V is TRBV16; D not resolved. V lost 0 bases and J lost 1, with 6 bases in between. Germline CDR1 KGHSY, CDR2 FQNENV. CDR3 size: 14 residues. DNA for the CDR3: TGTGCCAGCAGCCAATCGGCCGAGAACACTGAAGCTTTCTTT. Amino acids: CASSQSAENTEAFF. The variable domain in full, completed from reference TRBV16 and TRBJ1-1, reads GEEVAQTPKHLVRGEGQKAKLYCAPIKGHSYVFWYQQVLKNEFKFLISFQNENVFDETGMPKERFSAKCLPNSPCSLEIQATKLEDSAVYFCASSQSAENTEAFFGQGTRLTVV.

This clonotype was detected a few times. The CDR3 region has the DNA TGCAGCGTTGTTTCCGGGGCGAATCAGCCCCAGCATTTT. It specifies CSVVSGANQPQHF. The V and J genes are TRBV29-1 and TRBJ1-5; TRBD1 might be the D (5 bases). Germline CDR1 and CDR2: SQVTM and ANQGSEA. The CDR3 is made up of 13 amino acids. The V gene lost 4 bases and the J gene lost 4 bases, with 11 bases spanning the gap. The full variable domain, in which reference TRBV29-1 and TRBJ1-5 provide the parts outside the CDR3, is SAVISQKPSRDICQRGTSLTIQCQVDSQVTMMFWYRQQPGQSLTLIATANQGSEATYESGFVIDKFPISRPNLTFSTLTVSNMSPEDSSIYLCSVVSGANQPQHFGDGTRLSIL.

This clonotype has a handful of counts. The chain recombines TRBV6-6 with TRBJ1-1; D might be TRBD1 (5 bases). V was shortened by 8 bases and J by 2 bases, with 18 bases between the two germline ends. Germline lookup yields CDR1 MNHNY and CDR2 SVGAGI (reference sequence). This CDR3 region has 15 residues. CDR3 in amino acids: CASSPLGGPNTEAFF. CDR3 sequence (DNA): TGTGCCAGCTCTCCTCTGGGGGGACCAAACACTGAAGCTTTCTTT.

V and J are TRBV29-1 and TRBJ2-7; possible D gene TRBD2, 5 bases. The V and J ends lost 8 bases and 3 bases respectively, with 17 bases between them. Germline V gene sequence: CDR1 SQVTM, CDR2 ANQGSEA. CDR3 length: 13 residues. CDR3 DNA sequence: TGCAGCAAAGGAGCGGCAGAGATCTACGAGCAGTACTTC. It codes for CSKGAAEIYEQYF.

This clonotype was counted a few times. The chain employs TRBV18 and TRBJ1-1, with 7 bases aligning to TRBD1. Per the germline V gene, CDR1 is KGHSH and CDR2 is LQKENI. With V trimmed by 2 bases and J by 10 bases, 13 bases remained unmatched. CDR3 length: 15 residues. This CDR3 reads CASSPNWGPRGGAFF. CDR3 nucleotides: TGTGCCAGCTCACCAAATTGGGGCCCCAGGGGGGGAGCTTTCTTT.

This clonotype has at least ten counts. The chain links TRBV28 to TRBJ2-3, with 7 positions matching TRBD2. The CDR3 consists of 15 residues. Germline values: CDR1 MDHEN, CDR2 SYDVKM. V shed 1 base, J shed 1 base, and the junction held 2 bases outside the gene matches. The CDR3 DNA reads TGTGCCAGCAGTTTATTCACTAGCGGCACAGATACGCAGTATTTT. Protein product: CASSLFTSGTDTQYF.

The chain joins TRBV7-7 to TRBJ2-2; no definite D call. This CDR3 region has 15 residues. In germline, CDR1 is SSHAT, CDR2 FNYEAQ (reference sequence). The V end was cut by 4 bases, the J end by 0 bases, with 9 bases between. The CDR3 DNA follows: TGTGCCAGCAGCTCCTCCTTTGCGAACACCGGGGAGCTGTTTTTT. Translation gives CASSSSFANTGELFF.

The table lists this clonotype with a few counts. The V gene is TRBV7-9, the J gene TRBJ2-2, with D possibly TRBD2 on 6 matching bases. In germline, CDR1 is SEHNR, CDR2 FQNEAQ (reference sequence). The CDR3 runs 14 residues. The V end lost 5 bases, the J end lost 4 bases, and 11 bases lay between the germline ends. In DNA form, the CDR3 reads TGTGCCAGCAGCCTACTAGCAATCACCGGGGAGCTGTTTTTT. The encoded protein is CASSLLAITGELFF.

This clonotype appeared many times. The chain's CDR3 is CASSRVGSTDTQYF. The CDR3 DNA is TGTGCCAGCAGCCGGGTGGGCAGCACAGATACGCAGTATTTT. The chain links TRBV6-6 to TRBJ2-3, with D unresolved. Germline assignment: CDR1 MNHNY and CDR2 SVGAGI (reference sequence). The CDR3 is 14 amino acids. V lost 6 bases and J lost 0, with 10 bases in between.

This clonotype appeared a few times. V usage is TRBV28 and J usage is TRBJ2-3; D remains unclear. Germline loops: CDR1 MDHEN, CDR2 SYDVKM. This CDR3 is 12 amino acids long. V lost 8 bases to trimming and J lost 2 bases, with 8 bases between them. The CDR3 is CASGQNTDTQYF. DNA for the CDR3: TGTGCCAGCGGTCAAAACACAGATACGCAGTATTTT.

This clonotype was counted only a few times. Written as DNA, the CDR3 is TGTGCCAGCTCACCGGGACAGGGGTATAGTGGGGCCAACGTCCTGACTTTC. This encodes CASSPGQGYSGANVLTF. V and J are TRBV18 and TRBJ2-6, with TRBD1 matching over 10 bases. The CDR3 covers 17 residues. Germline-derived CDR1 and CDR2 are KGHSH and LQKENI. The junction had 5 bases not matched to a gene; V was cut back by 3 bases and J by 3 bases.

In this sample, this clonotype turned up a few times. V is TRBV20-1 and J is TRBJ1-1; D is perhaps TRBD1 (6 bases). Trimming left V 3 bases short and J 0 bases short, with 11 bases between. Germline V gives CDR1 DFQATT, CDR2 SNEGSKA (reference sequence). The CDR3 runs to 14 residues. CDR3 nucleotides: TGCAGTGCTAGGTTGACAGGCATGAACACTGAAGCTTTCTTT. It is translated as CSARLTGMNTEAFF.

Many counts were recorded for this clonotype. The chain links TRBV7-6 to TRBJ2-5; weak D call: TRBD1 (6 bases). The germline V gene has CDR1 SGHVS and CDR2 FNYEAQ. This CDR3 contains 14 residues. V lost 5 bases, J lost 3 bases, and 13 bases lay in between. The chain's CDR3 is CASSPGTGKETQYF. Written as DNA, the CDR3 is TGTGCCAGCAGCCCAGGTACAGGGAAAGAGACCCAGTACTTC. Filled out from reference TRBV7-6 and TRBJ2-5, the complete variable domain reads GAGVSQSPRYKVTKRGQDVALRCDPISGHVSLYWYRQALGQGPEFLTYFNYEAQQDKSGLPNDRFSAERPEGSISTLTIQRTEQRDSAMYRCASSPGTGKETQYFGPGTRLLVL.

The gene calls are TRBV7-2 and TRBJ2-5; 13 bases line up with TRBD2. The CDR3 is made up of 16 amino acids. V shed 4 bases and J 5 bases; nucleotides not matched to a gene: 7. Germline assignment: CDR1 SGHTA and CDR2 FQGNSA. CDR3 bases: TGTGCCAGCAGCTACCCTGGACTAGCGGGGGTGGAGACCCAGTACTTC. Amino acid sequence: CASSYPGLAGVETQYF.

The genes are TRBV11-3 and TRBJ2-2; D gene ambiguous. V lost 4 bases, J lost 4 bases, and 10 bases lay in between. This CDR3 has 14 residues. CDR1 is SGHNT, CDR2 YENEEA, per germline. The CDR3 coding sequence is TGTGCCAGCAGCTCCCCATGGGGCACCGGGGAGCTGTTTTTT. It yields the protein CASSSPWGTGELFF. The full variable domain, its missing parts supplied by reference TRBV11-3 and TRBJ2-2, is EAGVVQSPRYKIIEKKQPVAFWCNPISGHNTLYWYLQNLGQGPELLIRYENEEAVDDSQLPKDRFSAERLKGVDSTLKIQPAELGDSAVYLCASSSPWGTGELFFGEGSRLTVL.

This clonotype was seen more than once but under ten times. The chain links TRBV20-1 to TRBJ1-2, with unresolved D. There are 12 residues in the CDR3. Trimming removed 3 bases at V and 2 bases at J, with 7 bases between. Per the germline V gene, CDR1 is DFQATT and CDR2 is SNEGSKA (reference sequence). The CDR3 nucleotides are TGCAGTGCTAGTGTACACAACTATGGCTACACCTTC. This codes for CSASVHNYGYTF.

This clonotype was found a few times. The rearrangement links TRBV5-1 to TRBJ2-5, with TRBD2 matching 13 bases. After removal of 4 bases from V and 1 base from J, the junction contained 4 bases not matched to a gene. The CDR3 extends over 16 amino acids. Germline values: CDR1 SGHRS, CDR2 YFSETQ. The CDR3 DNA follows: TGCGCCAGCAGCGTGGGGACTAGCGGGGTCCAAGAGACCCAGTACTTC. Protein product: CASSVGTSGVQETQYF.

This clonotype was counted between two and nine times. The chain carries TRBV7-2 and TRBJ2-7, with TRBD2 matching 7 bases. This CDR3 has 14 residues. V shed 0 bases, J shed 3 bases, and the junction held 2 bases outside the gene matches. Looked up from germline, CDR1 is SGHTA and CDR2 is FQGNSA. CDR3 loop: CASSLALADYEQYF. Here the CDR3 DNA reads TGTGCCAGCAGCTTAGCTCTAGCGGACTACGAGCAGTACTTC.

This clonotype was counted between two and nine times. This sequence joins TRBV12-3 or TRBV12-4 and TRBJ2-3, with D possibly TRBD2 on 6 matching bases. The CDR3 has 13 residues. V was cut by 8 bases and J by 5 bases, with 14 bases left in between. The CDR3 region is CASGDNSGDTQYF. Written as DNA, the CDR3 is TGTGCCAGCGGGGATAATAGCGGAGATACGCAGTATTTT.

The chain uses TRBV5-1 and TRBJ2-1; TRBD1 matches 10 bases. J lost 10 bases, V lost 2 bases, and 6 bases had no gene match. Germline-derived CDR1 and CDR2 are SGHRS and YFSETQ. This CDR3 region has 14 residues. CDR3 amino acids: CASSFSTGGDEQFF. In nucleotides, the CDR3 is TGCGCCAGCAGCTTCTCGACAGGGGGCGACGAGCAGTTCTTC.

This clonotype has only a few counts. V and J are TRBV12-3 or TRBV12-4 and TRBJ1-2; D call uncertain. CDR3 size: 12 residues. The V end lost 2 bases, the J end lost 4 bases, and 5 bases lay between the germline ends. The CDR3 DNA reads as TGTGCCAGCAGTTTAAGGTTCTATGGCTACACCTTC. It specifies CASSLRFYGYTF.